Presented here are 21 T cell receptor beta chains from one specimen sequenced in a study of cytomegalovirus exposure and HLA in healthy donors. Method: immunoSEQ multiplex PCR; TCRdb's copy keeps in-frame clones and lacks some. The sample lists 130,000 to 150,000 clones, 86% occurring once. Sequencing input: PBMCs. Source of these receptors: a young man in good health and CMV-seronegative.

The chain employs TRBV29-1 and TRBJ2-7; the D gene is possibly TRBD2 (6 bases). This CDR3 is 14 amino acids long. Trimming left V 2 bases short and J 5 bases short, with 16 bases between. Germline CDR1 and CDR2: SQVTM and ANQGSEA. CDR3 in amino acids: CSVEIGGVSNEQYF. CDR3 nucleotide sequence: TGCAGCGTTGAAATAGGAGGGGTTTCAAACGAGCAGTACTTC.

The chain employs TRBV7-2 and TRBJ2-7, with D hard to call. V lost 5 bases, J lost 1 base, and 12 bases lay in between. From germline, CDR1 is SGHTA and CDR2 FQGNSA. This CDR3 region has 14 residues. DNA of the CDR3: TGTGCCAGCAGCGTAGAATCCAGTTCCTACGAGCAGTACTTC. Translating it yields CASSVESSSYEQYF.

V is TRBV4-1 and J is TRBJ2-7, with TRBD2 matching over 13 bases. CDR3 length equals 14 residues. Germline CDR1 MGHRA, CDR2 YSYEKL. Germline trimming cut 1 base from V and 6 bases from J; bases unmatched to any gene: 0. The CDR3 bases are TGCGCCAGCAGCCAAGGACTAGCGGGGGGCGAGCAGTACTTC. Amino acid sequence: CASSQGLAGGEQYF.

The V call is TRBV7-6, the J call TRBJ2-1, with D possibly matching TRBD2 (6 bases). The CDR3 totals 13 residues. Trimming removed 5 bases from V and 8 bases from J, with 13 bases in between. Germline CDR1 SGHVS, CDR2 FNYEAQ. CDR3 sequence: CASSRLGTYEQFF. The CDR3 nucleotides are TGTGCCAGCAGCCGCCTCGGGACTTATGAGCAGTTCTTC.

This clone was counted between two and nine times. The chain carries TRBV6-1 and TRBJ2-7; TRBD1 matches 9 bases. The CDR3 is 15 amino acids. Trimming at V came to 1 base and at J to 0 bases, leaving 1 base not matched to a gene. Germline values: CDR1 MNHNS, CDR2 SASEGT. The CDR3 reads CASSEETGGSYEQYF. CDR3 nucleotides: TGTGCCAGCAGTGAAGAGACAGGGGGCTCCTACGAGCAGTACTTC.

V gene TRBV13 combines with J gene TRBJ2-7, with 11 bases that match TRBD1. The CDR3 sequence is 14 residues long. CDR1 PRHDT and CDR2 FYEKMQ come from the germline V gene (reference sequence). Trimming cost V 4 bases and J 5 bases; bases outside gene matches: 4. In DNA form, the CDR3 reads TGTGCCAGCAGCTCGGACAGGGGGCTTAACGAGCAGTACTTC. The encoded protein is CASSSDRGLNEQYF.

This sequence joins TRBV2 and TRBJ2-1; 10 bases are a match to TRBD2. The germline CDR1 and CDR2 sequences are SNHLY and FYNNEI. The CDR3 is 19 amino acids. The V segment lost 4 bases and the J segment 10 bases; nucleotides outside the gene matches: 22. CDR3 DNA sequence: TGTGCCAGCAGTGGGGACTTTTGGGAAGCGGGAGGGCAAATTGGGGAGCAGTTCTTC. This gives the protein CASSGDFWEAGGQIGEQFF.

The chain uses TRBV6-6 and TRBJ1-5; D is undetermined. The CDR3 is 12 residues long. V lost 6 bases, J lost 5 bases, and 8 bases lay in between. In germline, CDR1 is MNHNY, CDR2 SVGAGI (reference sequence). The CDR3 sequence: CASRNGDQPQHF. The CDR3 region has the DNA TGTGCCAGCAGGAACGGGGATCAGCCCCAGCATTTT.

This rearrangement joins TRBV27 to TRBJ2-3; 7 bases match TRBD2. The CDR3 has 15 residues. In germline, CDR1 is MNHEY, CDR2 SMNVEV (reference sequence). V was pared by 2 bases and J by 3 bases, with 5 bases of the junction left unmatched. CDR3 DNA sequence: TGTGCCAGCAGTTTAACCGGGGGGATAACAGATACGCAGTATTTT. It codes for CASSLTGGITDTQYF.

The J gene is TRBJ2-5, the V gene TRBV27; 11 bases map to TRBD2. The germline CDR1 and CDR2 sequences are MNHEY and SMNVEV (reference sequence). V lost 3 bases to trimming and J lost 5 bases; unmatched junction nucleotides: 5. There are 15 residues in the CDR3. CDR3 nucleotide sequence: TGTGCCAGCAGTTTTAGCGGGGGGGCCCGGGAGACCCAGTACTTC. Its protein product is CASSFSGGARETQYF.

The chain has TRBV27 and TRBJ1-2, with 8 bases that match TRBD1. With 4 bases clipped from V and 5 bases from J, the junction kept 15 bases outside the gene matches. The CDR3 runs to 17 residues. Germline assignment: CDR1 MNHEY and CDR2 SMNVEV (reference sequence). DNA of the CDR3: TGTGCCAGCAGTTCCGGACAGGGACTCTCCTTGGGTTATGGCTACACCTTC. Translation gives CASSSGQGLSLGYGYTF.

The rearrangement links TRBV7-2 to TRBJ2-4; D is perhaps TRBD2 (5 bases). This CDR3 region has 14 residues. Germline CDR1 and CDR2: SGHTA and FQGNSA. Trimming shortened V by 4 bases and J by 0 bases, and 7 bases separated the two germline ends. The DNA of the CDR3 is TGTGCCAGCAGCTCAGGACTAGCCAAAAACATTCAGTACTTC. This encodes CASSSGLAKNIQYF.

The chain combines TRBV6-1 with TRBJ2-2; 8 bases align to TRBD2. The V and J ends lost 4 bases and 5 bases, in that order; junction bases with no gene match: 9. Germline loops: CDR1 MNHNS, CDR2 SASEGT. The CDR3 has 16 residues. The CDR3 loop reads CASSAAPGGPTGELFF. For the CDR3, the DNA is TGTGCCAGCAGTGCCGCTCCGGGGGGGCCTACCGGGGAGCTGTTTTTT.

This clone came up once. V gene TRBV6-5 combines with J gene TRBJ2-3, with 9 bases fitting TRBD2. The germline V gene has CDR1 MNHEY and CDR2 SVGAGI. CDR3 length equals 14 residues. V trimming: 4 bases; J trimming: 4 bases; junction bases outside the gene matches: 3. The CDR3, as DNA: TGTGCCAGCAGTTGGACTAGCGAGGCAGATACGCAGTATTTT. Translated: CASSWTSEADTQYF.

This chain joins TRBV10-3 and TRBJ2-3, with 7 bases identical to TRBD1. Looked up from germline, CDR1 is ENHRY and CDR2 is SYGVKD. The CDR3 loop spans 15 amino acids. V was clipped by 6 bases and J by 4 bases; unmatched bases: 10. The CDR3 DNA is TGTGCCATCAGAACGGGACAGTCCGGCGCAGATACGCAGTATTTT. Its translation: CAIRTGQSGADTQYF.

The chain couples TRBV28 to TRBJ1-2, with a weak D call TRBD1 (6 bases). The V end lost 7 bases, the J end lost 3 bases, and 9 bases lay between the germline ends. The CDR3 runs to 12 residues. Looked up from germline, CDR1 is MDHEN and CDR2 is SYDVKM. CDR3 sequence reads: CASTTGYYGYTF. The DNA for the CDR3 is TGTGCCAGCACCACAGGGTACTATGGCTACACCTTC.

The chain combines TRBV4-1 with TRBJ2-1; 12 bases are shared with TRBD1. CDR1 is MGHRA, CDR2 YSYEKL, per germline. V lost 4 bases to trimming and J lost 7 bases; unmatched junction nucleotides: 5. The CDR3 is 15 residues long. In DNA form, the CDR3 reads TGCGCCAGCAGCCTCCGGGACAGGGGGCCGAATGAGCAGTTCTTC. Its protein product is CASSLRDRGPNEQFF.

The chain is built from TRBV6-1 and TRBJ1-5; D remains unclear. This CDR3 has 16 residues. Between the trimmed V and J ends, which lost 2 bases and 7 bases, there was a span of 18 bases. CDR1 MNHNS and CDR2 SASEGT come from the germline V gene. The CDR3 here is CASSELLAGNPQPQHF. DNA of the CDR3: TGTGCCAGCAGTGAACTATTGGCAGGAAATCCGCAGCCCCAGCATTTT.

This rearrangement joins TRBV27 to TRBJ2-7; 9 nucleotides match TRBD2. Germline CDR1 is MNHEY and CDR2 is SMNVEV (reference sequence). The CDR3 is 15 amino acids. V dropped 7 bases and J dropped 3; count of bases not matched to a gene: 10. The CDR3 loop reads CASTETSGTFYEQYF. In DNA, the CDR3 is TGTGCCAGCACCGAGACTAGCGGAACCTTCTACGAGCAGTACTTC.

The rearrangement links TRBV19 to TRBJ2-7; 14 bases line up with TRBD2. The CDR3 totals 15 residues. Germline values: CDR1 LNHDA, CDR2 SQIVND (reference sequence). Losses at the gene ends were 5 bases for V and 5 bases for J; bases not matched to a gene: 5. The CDR3 loop is CASSPLTSGRDEQYF. In DNA, the CDR3 is TGTGCCAGTAGTCCTTTGACTAGCGGGAGGGACGAGCAGTACTTC. Looking up the rest from reference TRBV19 and TRBJ2-7 gives the full variable domain: DGGITQSPKYLFRKEGQNVTLSCEQNLNHDAMYWYRQDPGQGLRLIYYSQIVNDFQKGDIAEGYSVSREKKESFPLTVTSAQKNPTAFYLCASSPLTSGRDEQYFGPGTRLTVT.

The J gene is TRBJ2-1, the V gene TRBV4-3; TRBD2 is a possible D gene (6 bases). The CDR3 sequence is 18 residues long. Trimming cost V 2 bases and J 0 bases, with 17 bases left between them. Germline CDR1 reads LGHNA; CDR2 reads YSLEER. CDR3 nucleotides: TGCGCCAGCAGCCAATTTCCCCCGGCTAGCGCCTCCTACAATGAGCAGTTCTTC. Amino acid sequence: CASSQFPPASASYNEQFF.